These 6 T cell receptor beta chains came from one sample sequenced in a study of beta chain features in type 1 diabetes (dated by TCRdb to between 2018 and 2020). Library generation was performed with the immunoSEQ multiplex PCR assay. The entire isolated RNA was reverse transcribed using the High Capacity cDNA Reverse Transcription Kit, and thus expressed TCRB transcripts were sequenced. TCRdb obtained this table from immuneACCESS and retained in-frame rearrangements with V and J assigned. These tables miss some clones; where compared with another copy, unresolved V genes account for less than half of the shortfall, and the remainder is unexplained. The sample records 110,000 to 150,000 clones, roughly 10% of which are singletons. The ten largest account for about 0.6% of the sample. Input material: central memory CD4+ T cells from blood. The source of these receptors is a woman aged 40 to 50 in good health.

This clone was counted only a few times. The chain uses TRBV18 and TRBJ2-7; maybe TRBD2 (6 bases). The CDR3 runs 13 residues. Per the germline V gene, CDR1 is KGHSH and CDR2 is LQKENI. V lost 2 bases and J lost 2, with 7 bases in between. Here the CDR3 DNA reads TGTGCCAGCTCACCAGGACTAACCTACGAGCAGTACTTC. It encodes CASSPGLTYEQYF.

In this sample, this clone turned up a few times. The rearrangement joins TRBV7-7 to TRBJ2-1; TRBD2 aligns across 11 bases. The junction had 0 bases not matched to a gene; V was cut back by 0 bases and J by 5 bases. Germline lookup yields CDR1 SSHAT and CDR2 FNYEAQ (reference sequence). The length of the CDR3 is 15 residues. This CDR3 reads CASSLALAGDNEQFF. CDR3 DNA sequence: TGTGCCAGCAGCTTAGCACTAGCGGGGGACAATGAGCAGTTCTTC. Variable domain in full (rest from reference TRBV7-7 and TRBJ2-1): GAGVSQSPRYKVTKRGQDVTLRCDPISSHATLYWYQQALGQGPEFLTYFNYEAQPDKSGLPSDRFSAERPEGSISTLTIQRTEQRDSAMYRCASSLALAGDNEQFFGPGTRLTVL.

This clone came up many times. The chain's CDR3 is CASSPSNTGELFF. In nucleotides, the CDR3 is TGTGCCAGCAGCCCCTCTAACACCGGGGAGCTGTTTTTT. The J gene is TRBJ2-2, the V gene TRBV7-9; D is ambiguous. V lost 5 bases to trimming and J lost 2 bases, with 6 bases between them. The CDR3 extends over 13 amino acids. Germline values: CDR1 SEHNR, CDR2 FQNEAQ (reference sequence).

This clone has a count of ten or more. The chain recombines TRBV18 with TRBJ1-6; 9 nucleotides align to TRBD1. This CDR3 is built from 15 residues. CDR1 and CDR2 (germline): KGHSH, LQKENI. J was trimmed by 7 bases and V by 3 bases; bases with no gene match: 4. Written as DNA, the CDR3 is TGTGCCAGCTCACCCGGGGGGACAGGGAATTCACCCCTCCACTTT. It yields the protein CASSPGGTGNSPLHF.

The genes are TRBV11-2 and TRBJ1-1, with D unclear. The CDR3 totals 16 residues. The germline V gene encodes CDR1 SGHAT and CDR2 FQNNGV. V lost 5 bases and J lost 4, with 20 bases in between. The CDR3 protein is CASSVTGIPDGTEAFF. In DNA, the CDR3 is TGTGCCAGCAGCGTTACCGGGATCCCGGACGGCACTGAAGCTTTCTTT. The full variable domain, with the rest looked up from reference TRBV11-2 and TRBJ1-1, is EAGVAQSPRYKIIEKRQSVAFWCNPISGHATLYWYQQILGQGPKLLIQFQNNGVVDDSQLPKDRFSAERLKGVDSTLKIQPAKLEDSAVYLCASSVTGIPDGTEAFFGQGTRLTVV.

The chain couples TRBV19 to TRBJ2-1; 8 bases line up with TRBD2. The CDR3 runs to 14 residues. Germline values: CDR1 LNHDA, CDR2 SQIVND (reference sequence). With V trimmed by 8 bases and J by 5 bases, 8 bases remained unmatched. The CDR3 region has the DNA TGTGCCAGTGGGACGGGGGGGCTAGACAATGAGCAGTTCTTC. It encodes CASGTGGLDNEQFF.